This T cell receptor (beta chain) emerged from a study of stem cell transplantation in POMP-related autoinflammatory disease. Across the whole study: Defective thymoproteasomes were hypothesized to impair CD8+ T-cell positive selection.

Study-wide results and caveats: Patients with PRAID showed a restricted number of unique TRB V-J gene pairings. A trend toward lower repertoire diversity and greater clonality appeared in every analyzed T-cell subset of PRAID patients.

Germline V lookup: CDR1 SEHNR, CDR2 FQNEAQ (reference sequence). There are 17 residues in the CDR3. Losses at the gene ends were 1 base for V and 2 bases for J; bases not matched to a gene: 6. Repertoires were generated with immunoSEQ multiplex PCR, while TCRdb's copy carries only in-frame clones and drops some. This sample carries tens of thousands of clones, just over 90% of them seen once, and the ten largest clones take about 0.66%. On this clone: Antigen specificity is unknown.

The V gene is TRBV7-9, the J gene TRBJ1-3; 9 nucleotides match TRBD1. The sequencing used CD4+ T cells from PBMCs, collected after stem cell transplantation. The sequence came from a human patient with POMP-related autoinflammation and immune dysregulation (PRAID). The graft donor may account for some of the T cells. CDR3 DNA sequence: TGTGCCAGCAGCTTAGTCTGGACAGGGGCAGCTGGAAACACCATATATTTT. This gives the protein CASSLVWTGAAGNTIYF.